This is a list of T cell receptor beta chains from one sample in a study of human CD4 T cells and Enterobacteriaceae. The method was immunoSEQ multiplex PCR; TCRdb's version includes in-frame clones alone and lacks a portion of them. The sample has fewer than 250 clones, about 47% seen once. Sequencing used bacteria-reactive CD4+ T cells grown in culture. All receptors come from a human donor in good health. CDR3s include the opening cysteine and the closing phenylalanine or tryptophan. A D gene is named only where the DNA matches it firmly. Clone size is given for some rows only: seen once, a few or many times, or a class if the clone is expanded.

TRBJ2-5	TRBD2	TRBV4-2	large	TGTGCCAGCAGCCAAGGGACTAGCGTCCAAGAGACCCAGTACTTC	CASSQGTSVQETQYF
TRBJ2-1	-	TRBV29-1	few	TGCAGCGCCGGACAGAGCTTGTACAATGAGCAGTTCTTC	CSAGQSLYNEQFF
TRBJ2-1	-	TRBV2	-	TGTGCCAGCAGTGTAAGGGGGTCTTTGGGGGATGAGCAGTTCTTC	CASSVRGSLGDEQFF
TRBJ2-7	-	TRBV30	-	TGTGCCTGGAGTGTAAACCTTATCTACGAGCAGTACTTC	CAWSVNLIYEQYF
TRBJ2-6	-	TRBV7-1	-	TGTGCCAGCAGCTCCCTGCGACGGGGGGCCAACGTCCTGACTTTC	CASSSLRRGANVLTF
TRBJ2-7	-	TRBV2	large	TGTGCCAGCAGTGAAAGGGCAGGGTTACACGAGCAGTACTTC	CASSERAGLHEQYF
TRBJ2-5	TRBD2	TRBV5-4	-	TGTGCCAGCAGCTCGGTAGCGGGGAAGGAGACCCAGTACTTC	CASSSVAGKETQYF
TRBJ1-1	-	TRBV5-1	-	TGCGCCAGCAGCTTGGTTCAGGCGGTGAACACTGAAGCTTTCTTT	CASSLVQAVNTEAFF
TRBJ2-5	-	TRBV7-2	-	TGTGCCAGCAGCGTAGGCTCTAGCCTCCAAGAGACCCAGTACTTC	CASSVGSSLQETQYF
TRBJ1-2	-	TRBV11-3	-	TGTGCCAGCAGCCGCCCTTTCTATCTCGGAAAGACCTATGGCTACACCTTC	CASSRPFYLGKTYGYTF
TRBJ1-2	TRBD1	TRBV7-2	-	TGTGCCAGCAGCTTCCGGGACAGGGGTCCGCTTGGCTATGGCTACACCTTC	CASSFRDRGPLGYGYTF
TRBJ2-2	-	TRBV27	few	TGTGCCAGCAGTACCCCGAGGACGGGGAACACCGGGGAGCTGTTTTTT	CASSTPRTGNTGELFF
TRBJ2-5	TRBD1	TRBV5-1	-	TGCGCCAGCAGGACCGGGACAGCACTCCAAGAGACCCAGTACTTC	CASRTGTALQETQYF
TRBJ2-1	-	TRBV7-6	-	TGTGCCAGCAGCTTAACAGCTTTTTCTGAGCAGTTCTTC	CASSLTAFSEQFF
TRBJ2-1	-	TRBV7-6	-	TGTGCCAGCAGCTTAGTACGGAGGGATGAGCAGTTCTTC	CASSLVRRDEQFF
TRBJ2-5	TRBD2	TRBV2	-	TGTGCCAGCAGTGAATCCAGCGGGAAAGAGACCCAGTACTTC	CASSESSGKETQYF
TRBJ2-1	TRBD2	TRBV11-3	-	TGTGCCAGCAGCCTAGCCGGGACTAGCGGGGGGCCGAAAGCCAATGAGCAGTTCTTC	CASSLAGTSGGPKANEQFF
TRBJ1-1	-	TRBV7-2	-	TGTGCCAGCAGCTTAAACGCGGGGAACACTGAAGCTTTCTTT	CASSLNAGNTEAFF
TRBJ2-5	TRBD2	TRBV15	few	TGTGCCACCAGCAGAGGGCTAGCGGGGCAGGAGACCCAGTACTTC	CATSRGLAGQETQYF
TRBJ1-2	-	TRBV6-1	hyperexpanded	TGTGCCAGCAGTACCTGGTCGGGGGCGGGTGGCTACACCTTC	CASSTWSGAGGYTF
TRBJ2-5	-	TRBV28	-	TGTGCCAGCAGCTCCTCTTGGGGGGTGGAAGAGACCCAGTACTTC	CASSSSWGVEETQYF
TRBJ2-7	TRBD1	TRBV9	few	TGTGCCAGCGGGCCGGGACAGGGGAGCTACGAGCAGTACTTC	CASGPGQGSYEQYF
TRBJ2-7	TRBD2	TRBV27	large	TGTGCCAGCAGTAGCGGGAATTCCCGATACGAGCAGTACTTC	CASSSGNSRYEQYF
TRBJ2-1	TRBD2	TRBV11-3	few	TGTGCCAGCAGCTCCTCAGGGACTAGCGGGGGGGCGTCTCTCAATGAGCAGTTCTTC	CASSSSGTSGGASLNEQFF
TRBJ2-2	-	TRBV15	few	TGTGCCACCAGCAGAGGGACAGTTACCGGGGAGCTGTTTTTT	CATSRGTVTGELFF
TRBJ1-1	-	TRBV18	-	TGTGCCAGCTCACCTAATCGGACGGGTAACACTGAAGCTTTCTTT	CASSPNRTGNTEAFF
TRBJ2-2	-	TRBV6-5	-	TGTGCCAGCAGGAGGGACTCCTCCATCGGGGAGCTGTTTTTT	CASRRDSSIGELFF
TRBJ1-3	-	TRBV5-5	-	TGTGCCAGCAGCTTGAGGGATATCTCTGGAAACACCATATATTTT	CASSLRDISGNTIYF
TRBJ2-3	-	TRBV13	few	TGTGCCAGCAGCTTAGGTGACCGGAATACGCAGTATTTT	CASSLGDRNTQYF
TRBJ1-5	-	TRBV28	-	TGTGCCAGCAGTGATGCCCGCCGGGGCATTAATCAGCCCCAGCATTTT	CASSDARRGINQPQHF
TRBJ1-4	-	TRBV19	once	TGTGCCAGTAGTTCCAGATCCCTTTGGGGGGCAACTAATGAAAAACTGTTTTTT	CASSSRSLWGATNEKLFF
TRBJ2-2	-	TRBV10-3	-	TGTGCCGCCAGGGACAACACCGGGGAGCTGTTTTTT	CAARDNTGELFF
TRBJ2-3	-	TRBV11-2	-	TGTGCCAGCACCGAGCCCCTCTCCGGGGGCGGAGCAGATACGCAGTATTTT	CASTEPLSGGGADTQYF
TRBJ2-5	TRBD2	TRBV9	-	TGTGCCAGCAGCGTCGCGGCCGGGACTAGCGGGGCGGCTCAAGAGACCCAGTACTTC	CASSVAAGTSGAAQETQYF
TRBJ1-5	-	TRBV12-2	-	TGTGCAAGTCGCTTGGGGGGGAGCAATCAGCCCCAGCATTTT	CASRLGGSNQPQHF
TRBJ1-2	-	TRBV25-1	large	TGTGCCAGCAGTGAAGGGGGAACAGGGAATTATGGCTACACCTTC	CASSEGGTGNYGYTF
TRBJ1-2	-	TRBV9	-	TGTGCCAGCAGCGTAGACGGGGGGCTGGACTATGGCTACACCTTC	CASSVDGGLDYGYTF
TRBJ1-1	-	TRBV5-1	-	TGCGCCAGCAGCTCAAGTCTCCAGGGAGGGAACACTGAAGCTTTCTTT	CASSSSLQGGNTEAFF
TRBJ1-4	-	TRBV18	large	TGTGCCAGCTCACCGGTACAGAGAAGTAATGAAAAACTGTTTTTT	CASSPVQRSNEKLFF
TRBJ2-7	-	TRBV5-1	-	TGCGCCAGCAGCTTGGGGGACTCATCTCGCCCGTTTTTCTACGAGCAGTACTTC	CASSLGDSSRPFFYEQYF
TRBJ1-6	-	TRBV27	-	TGTGCCAGCAGAAGGGGGAATTCACCCCTCCACTTT	CASRRGNSPLHF
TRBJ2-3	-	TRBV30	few	TGTGCCTGGAACCCGGGCAGTGCAACAGATACGCAGTATTTT	CAWNPGSATDTQYF
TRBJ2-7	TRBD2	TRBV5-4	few	TGTGCCAGCAGCTACACTAGCGAACCAACCTACGAGCAGTACTTC	CASSYTSEPTYEQYF
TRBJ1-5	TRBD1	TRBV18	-	TGTGCCAGCTCACCCGGACAGGGGGGCAATCAGCCCCAGCATTTT	CASSPGQGGNQPQHF
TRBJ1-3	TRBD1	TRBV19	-	TGTGCCAGTAGTGTCTCTTTGACAGGGCCTGGAAACACCATATATTTT	CASSVSLTGPGNTIYF